The TCR beta chain under discussion was sequenced for a study of cytomegalovirus exposure and HLA in healthy donors. Whole-study results and caveats: In a later analysis, most CMV-associated TCR beta chains appeared HLA-restricted. The study found most TCR sequences rare, yet found some public TCRs in many donors.

This CDR3 has 15 residues. Trimming shortened V by 2 bases and J by 7 bases, and 17 bases separated the two germline ends. CDR1 and CDR2 from the germline V gene are MNHNS and SASEGT. This clone has just a few counts. Its antigen is not identified. 60 Vbeta and 13 Jbeta primers were used in PCR. Clones were sequenced by immunoSEQ multiplex PCR, and TCRdb holds only the in-frame ones, with some missing. The sample includes some 130,000 clones, about two thirds of them seen just once. This chain uses TRBV6-1 with TRBJ1-1; tentative D call: TRBD1 (5 bases). The receptor was derived from a woman aged 55-69 years in good health and CMV-seropositive. The sample consisted of PBMCs. DNA for the CDR3: TGTGCCAGCAGTGAAAAGGGCAGGGTGGGTGATGAAGCTTTCTTT. Amino acid sequence: CASSEKGRVGDEAFF.